This section outlines one T cell receptor beta chain sequence together with its context. V gave up 7 bases and J gave up 0 bases, with 13 bases separating them. This CDR3 contains 14 residues. Germline loops: CDR1 SEHNR, CDR2 FQNEAQ (reference sequence). Profiled with immunoSEQ multiplex PCR; TCRdb holds only in-frame clones, not every one. The table includes some 8,700 clones, around 75% detected once. The sample comes from a study of somatic mutations in cytotoxic T cells in rheumatoid arthritis. Study-level background: Patient blood, which was peripheral blood collected as 30 ml EDTA, was drawn right after diagnosis and before any treatment started. Sorted by flow to nearly 100% purity were some V beta antibody-stained T-cell populations, including V beta1+ cells sequenced for TCRB.

What was sequenced was CD8+ T cells sorted from blood. The chain links TRBV7-9 to TRBJ2-7, with D uncertain. This TCR came from an adult with rheumatoid arthritis. In DNA form, the CDR3 reads TGTGCCAGCATCTACGTACAGAGCTCCTACGAGCAGTACTTC. It codes for CASIYVQSSYEQYF.